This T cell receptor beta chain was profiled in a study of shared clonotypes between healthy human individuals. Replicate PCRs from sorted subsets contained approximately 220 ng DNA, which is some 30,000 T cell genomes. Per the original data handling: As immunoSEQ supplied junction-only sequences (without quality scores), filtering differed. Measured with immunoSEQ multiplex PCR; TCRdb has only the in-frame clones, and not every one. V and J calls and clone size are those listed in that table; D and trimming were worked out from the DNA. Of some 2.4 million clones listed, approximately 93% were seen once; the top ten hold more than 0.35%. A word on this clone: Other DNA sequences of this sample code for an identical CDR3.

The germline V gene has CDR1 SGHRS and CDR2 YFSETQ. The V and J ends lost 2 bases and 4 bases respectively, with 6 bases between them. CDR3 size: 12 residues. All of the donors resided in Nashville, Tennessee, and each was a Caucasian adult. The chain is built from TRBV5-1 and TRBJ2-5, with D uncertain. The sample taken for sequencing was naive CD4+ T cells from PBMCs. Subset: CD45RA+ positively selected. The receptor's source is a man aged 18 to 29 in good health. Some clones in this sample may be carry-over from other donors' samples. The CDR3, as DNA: TGCGCCAGCAGCTTAGCCGGAGAGACCCAGTACTTC. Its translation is CASSLAGETQYF. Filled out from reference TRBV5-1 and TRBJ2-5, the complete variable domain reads KAGVTQTPRYLIKTRGQQVTLSCSPISGHRSVSWYQQTPGQGLQFLFEYFSETQRNKGNFPGRFSGRQFSNSRSEMNVSTLELGDSALYLCASSLAGETQYFGPGTRLLVL.